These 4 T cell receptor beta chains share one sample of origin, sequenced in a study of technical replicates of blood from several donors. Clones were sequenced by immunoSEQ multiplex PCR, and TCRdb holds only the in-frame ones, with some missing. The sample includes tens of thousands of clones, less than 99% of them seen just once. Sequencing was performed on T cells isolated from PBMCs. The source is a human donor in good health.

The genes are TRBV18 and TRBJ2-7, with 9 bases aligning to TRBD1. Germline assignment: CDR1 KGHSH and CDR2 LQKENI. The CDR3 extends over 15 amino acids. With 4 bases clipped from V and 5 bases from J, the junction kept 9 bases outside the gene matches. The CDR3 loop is CASSQPGQGAHEQYF. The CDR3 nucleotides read TGTGCCAGCTCACAGCCGGGACAGGGTGCCCACGAGCAGTACTTC.

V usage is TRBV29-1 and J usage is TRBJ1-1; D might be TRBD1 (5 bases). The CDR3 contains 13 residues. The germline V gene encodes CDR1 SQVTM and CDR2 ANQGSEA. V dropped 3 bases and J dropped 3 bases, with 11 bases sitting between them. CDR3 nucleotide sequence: TGCAGCGTTGACCAGGGTACGTACACTGAAGCTTTCTTT. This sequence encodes CSVDQGTYTEAFF.

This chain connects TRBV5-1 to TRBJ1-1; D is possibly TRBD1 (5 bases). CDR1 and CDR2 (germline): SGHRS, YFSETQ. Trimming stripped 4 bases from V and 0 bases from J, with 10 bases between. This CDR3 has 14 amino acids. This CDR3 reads CASSPGHMNTEAFF. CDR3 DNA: TGCGCCAGCAGCCCAGGACATATGAACACTGAAGCTTTCTTT.

The CDR3, as DNA: TGTGCCAGCAGCTCCGGGACAGGAAACATTCAGTACTTC. Amino acid sequence: CASSSGTGNIQYF. V is TRBV7-3 and J is TRBJ2-4; the match to TRBD1 covers 8 bases. The germline CDR1 and CDR2 sequences are SGHTA and FQGTGA. This CDR3 region has 13 residues. V lost 4 bases to trimming and J lost 6 bases; unmatched junction nucleotides: 2.